This TCR beta chain originates from a study of resident and recirculating memory T cells in vitiligo. Study information: Epidermis came from shave biopsies of lesional and nonlesional sites, plus PBMCs. Whole samples, not sorted cells, were homogenized and used for genomic DNA extraction. Study-level points and caveats: No single dominant TCR clone appeared; lesion clonality varied.

Sequenced by immunoSEQ multiplex PCR; TCRdb stores in-frame clones only, minus some. The sample lists more than 35,000 clones; about nine tenths were seen once. This clone was counted only a few times. Its antigen is not known. Patients had to be free of confetti depigmentation, indicating active vitiligo. The source material was blood. The origin of this receptor is a male donor with vitiligo.

CDR3 loop: CASSEPRDSYEQYF. CDR3 in DNA: TGCGCCAGCAGTGAACCTCGGGACAGCTACGAGCAGTACTTC. This rearrangement joins TRBV10-2 to TRBJ2-7, with 7 positions matching TRBD1. The trim removed 3 bases at V and 3 bases at J, leaving 5 bases unmatched. This CDR3 spans 14 amino acids. The germline V gene encodes CDR1 WSHSY and CDR2 SAAADI.